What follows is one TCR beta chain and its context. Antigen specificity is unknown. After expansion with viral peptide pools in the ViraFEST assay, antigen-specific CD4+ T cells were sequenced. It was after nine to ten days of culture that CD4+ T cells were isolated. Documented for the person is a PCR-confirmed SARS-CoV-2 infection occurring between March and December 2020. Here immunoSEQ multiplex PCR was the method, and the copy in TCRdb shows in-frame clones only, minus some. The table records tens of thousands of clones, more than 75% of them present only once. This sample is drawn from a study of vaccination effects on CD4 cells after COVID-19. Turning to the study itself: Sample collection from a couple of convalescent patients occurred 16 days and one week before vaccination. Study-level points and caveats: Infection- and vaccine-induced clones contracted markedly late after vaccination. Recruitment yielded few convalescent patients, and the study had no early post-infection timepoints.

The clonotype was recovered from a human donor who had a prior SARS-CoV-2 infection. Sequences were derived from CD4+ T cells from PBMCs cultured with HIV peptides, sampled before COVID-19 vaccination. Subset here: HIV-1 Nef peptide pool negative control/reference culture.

CDR3 bases: TGTGCCAGCGAGGACAGCAACACCGGGGAGCTGTTTTTT. It encodes CASEDSNTGELFF. The chain joins TRBV11-3 to TRBJ2-2, with D possibly TRBD1 on 6 matching bases. Trimming removed 8 bases at V and 2 bases at J, with 9 bases between. The germline V gene encodes CDR1 SGHNT and CDR2 YENEEA. The CDR3 length is 13 residues. The entire variable domain, with the rest obtained from reference TRBV11-3 and TRBJ2-2, is as follows: EAGVVQSPRYKIIEKKQPVAFWCNPISGHNTLYWYLQNLGQGPELLIRYENEEAVDDSQLPKDRFSAERLKGVDSTLKIQPAELGDSAVYLCASEDSNTGELFFGEGSRLTVL.